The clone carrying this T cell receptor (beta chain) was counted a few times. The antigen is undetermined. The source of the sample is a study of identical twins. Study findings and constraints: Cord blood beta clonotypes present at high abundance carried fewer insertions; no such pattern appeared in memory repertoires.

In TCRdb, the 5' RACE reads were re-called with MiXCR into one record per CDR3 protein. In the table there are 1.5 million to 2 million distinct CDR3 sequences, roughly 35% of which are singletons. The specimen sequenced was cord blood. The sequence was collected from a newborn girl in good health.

In DNA, the CDR3 is TGTGCCAGCAGCTTAGTAGTAGCGGGGGGGCTGACAGATACGCAGTATTTT. This gives the protein CASSLVVAGGLTDTQYF. This chain uses TRBV7-2 with TRBJ2-3; 11 bases match TRBD2. V trimming: 1 base; J trimming: 3 bases; junction bases outside the gene matches: 6. This CDR3 is 17 amino acids long. Germline loops: CDR1 SGHTA, CDR2 FQGNSA.